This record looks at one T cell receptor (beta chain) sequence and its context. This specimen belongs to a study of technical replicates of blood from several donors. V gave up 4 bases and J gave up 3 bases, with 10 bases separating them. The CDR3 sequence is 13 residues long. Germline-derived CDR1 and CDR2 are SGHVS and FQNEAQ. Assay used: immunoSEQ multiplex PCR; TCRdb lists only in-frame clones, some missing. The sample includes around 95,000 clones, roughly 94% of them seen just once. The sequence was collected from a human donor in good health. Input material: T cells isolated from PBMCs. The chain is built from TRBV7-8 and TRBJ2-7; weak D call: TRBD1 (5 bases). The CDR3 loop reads CASSSRTSYEQYF. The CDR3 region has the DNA TGTGCCAGCAGCTCCCGGACAAGCTACGAGCAGTACTTC.